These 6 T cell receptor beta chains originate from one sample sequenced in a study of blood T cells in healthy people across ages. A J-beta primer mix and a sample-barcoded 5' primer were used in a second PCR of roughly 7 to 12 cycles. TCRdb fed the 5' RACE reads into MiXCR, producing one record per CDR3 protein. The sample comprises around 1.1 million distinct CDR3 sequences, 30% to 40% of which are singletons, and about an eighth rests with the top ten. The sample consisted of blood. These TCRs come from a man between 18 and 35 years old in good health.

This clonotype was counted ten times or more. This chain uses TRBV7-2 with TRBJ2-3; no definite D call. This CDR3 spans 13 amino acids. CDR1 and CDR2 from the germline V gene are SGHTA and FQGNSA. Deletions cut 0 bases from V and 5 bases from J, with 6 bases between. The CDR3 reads CASSLAPKDTQYF. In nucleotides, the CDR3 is TGTGCCAGCAGCTTAGCGCCCAAAGATACGCAGTATTTT.

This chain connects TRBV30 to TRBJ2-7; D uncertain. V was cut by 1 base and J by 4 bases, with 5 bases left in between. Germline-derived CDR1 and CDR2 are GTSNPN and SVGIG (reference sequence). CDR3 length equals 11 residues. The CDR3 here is CAWSEGYEQYF. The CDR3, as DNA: TGTGCCTGGAGTGAAGGGTACGAGCAGTACTTC.

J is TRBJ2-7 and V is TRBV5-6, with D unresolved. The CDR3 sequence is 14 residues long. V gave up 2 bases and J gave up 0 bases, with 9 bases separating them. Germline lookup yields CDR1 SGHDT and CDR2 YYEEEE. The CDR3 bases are TGTGCCAGCAGCTTTACCGACAACTCCTACGAGCAGTACTTC. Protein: CASSFTDNSYEQYF. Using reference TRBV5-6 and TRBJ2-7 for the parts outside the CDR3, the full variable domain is DAGVTQSPTHLIKTRGQQVTLRCSPKSGHDTVSWYQQALGQGPQFIFQYYEEEERQRGNFPDRFSGHQFPNYSSELNVNALLLGDSALYLCASSFTDNSYEQYFGPGTRLTVT.

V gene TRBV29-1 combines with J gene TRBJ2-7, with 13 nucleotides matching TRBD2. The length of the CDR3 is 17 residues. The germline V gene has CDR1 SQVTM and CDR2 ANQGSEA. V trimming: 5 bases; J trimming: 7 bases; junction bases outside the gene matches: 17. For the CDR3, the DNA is TGCAGCGTTCGACTAGCGGGGGGCCCCAGCTCCTACAATGAGCAGTACTTC. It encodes CSVRLAGGPSSYNEQYF.

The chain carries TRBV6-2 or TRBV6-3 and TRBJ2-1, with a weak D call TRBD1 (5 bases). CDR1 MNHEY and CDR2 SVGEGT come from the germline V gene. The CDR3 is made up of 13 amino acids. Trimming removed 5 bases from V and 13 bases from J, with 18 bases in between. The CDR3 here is CASSPRGSQTQFF. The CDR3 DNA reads TGTGCCAGCAGTCCTAGGGGATCCCAGACCCAGTTCTTC.

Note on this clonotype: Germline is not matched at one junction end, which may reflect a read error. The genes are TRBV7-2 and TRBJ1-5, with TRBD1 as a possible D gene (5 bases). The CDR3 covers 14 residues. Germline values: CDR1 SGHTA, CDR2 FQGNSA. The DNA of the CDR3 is TGTGCCAGCAGCTTCCAGGGTGTCAGTCAGCCCCGGCATTTT. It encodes CASSFQGVSQPRHF.